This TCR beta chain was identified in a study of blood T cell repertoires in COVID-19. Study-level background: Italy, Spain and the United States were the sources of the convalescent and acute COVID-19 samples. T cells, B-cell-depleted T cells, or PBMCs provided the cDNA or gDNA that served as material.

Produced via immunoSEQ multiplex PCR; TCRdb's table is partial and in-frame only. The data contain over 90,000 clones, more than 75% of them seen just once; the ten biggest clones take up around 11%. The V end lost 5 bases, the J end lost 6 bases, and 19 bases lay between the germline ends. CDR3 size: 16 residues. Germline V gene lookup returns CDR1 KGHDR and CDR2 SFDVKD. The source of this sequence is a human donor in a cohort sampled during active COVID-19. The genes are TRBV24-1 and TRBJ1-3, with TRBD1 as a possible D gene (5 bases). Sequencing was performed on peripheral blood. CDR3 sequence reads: CATSGTYRSKENTIYF. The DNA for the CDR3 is TGTGCCACCAGTGGTACATACAGGTCCAAGGAAAACACCATATATTTT.